One sample yielded the 32 T cell receptor beta chains listed below, sequenced in a study of T-cell reconstitution after alpha-beta-depleted transplantation in children. A library of TCRbeta sequences, prepared with unique molecular identifiers, was generated. TCRdb redid the calling of the PCR reads with MiXCR, one entry per CDR3 protein. The table has about a million distinct CDR3 sequences, under 30% seen once. Here the sequenced sample was PBMCs, mostly from graft donor cells, taken 360 days after TCRalphabeta/CD19-depleted stem cell transplant. Receptors were obtained from a boy younger than two who had a stem cell transplant for SCID, so the T cells may come from the graft donor.

The V and J genes are TRBV5-1 and TRBJ2-7, with D perhaps being TRBD1 or TRBD2 (6 bases each). The V and J ends lost 3 bases and 0 bases respectively, with 19 bases between them. The germline V gene has CDR1 SGHRS and CDR2 YFSETQ. The CDR3 consists of 17 residues. The CDR3 DNA reads as TGCGCCAGCAGCTCCATCACGGGGGCTTACAGCTCCTACGAGCAGTACTTC. Translation gives CASSSITGAYSSYEQYF. Combining the CDR3 with reference TRBV5-1 and TRBJ2-7 gives the whole variable domain KAGVTQTPRYLIKTRGQQVTLSCSPISGHRSVSWYQQTPGQGLQFLFEYFSETQRNKGNFPGRFSGRQFSNSRSEMNVSTLELGDSALYLCASSSITGAYSSYEQYFGPGTRLTVT.

The rearrangement joins TRBV19 to TRBJ2-3; 8 positions agree with TRBD2. Per germline, CDR1 LNHDA and CDR2 SQIVND (reference sequence). This CDR3 comprises 15 residues. Germline trimming cut 9 bases from V and 1 base from J; bases unmatched to any gene: 9. CDR3 bases: TGTGCCAGCCGCGCCCGTAGCGGGGGCACAGATACGCAGTATTTT. Its translation: CASRARSGGTDTQYF.

This clonotype came up a few times. The chain combines TRBV12-3 or TRBV12-4 with TRBJ2-4, with D uncertain. The V end was cut by 5 bases, the J end by 0 bases, with 14 bases between. The CDR3 spans 16 residues. This CDR3 is CASSPPRAVAKNIQYF. CDR3 coding DNA: TGTGCCAGCAGTCCCCCCCGGGCCGTAGCCAAAAACATTCAGTACTTC.

The chain is built from TRBV25-1 and TRBJ2-7; 9 bases map to TRBD1. The CDR3 sequence is 13 residues long. In germline, CDR1 is MGHDK, CDR2 SYGVNS. V shed 8 bases and J 5 bases; nucleotides not matched to a gene: 7. CDR3 region: CASRKQGANEQYF. The CDR3 nucleotides are TGTGCCAGCCGGAAACAGGGGGCCAACGAGCAGTACTTC.

The V and J genes are TRBV7-9 and TRBJ2-3; 12 nucleotides align to TRBD2. The J segment lost 5 bases and the V segment lost 11 bases, leaving 11 bases of the junction unmatched. Per the germline V gene, CDR1 is SEHNR and CDR2 is FQNEAQ (reference sequence). The CDR3 sequence is 15 residues long. The CDR3 here is CAGTLAGGVGDTQYF. The CDR3 DNA reads TGTGCCGGGACACTAGCGGGGGGAGTCGGAGATACGCAGTATTTT.

The chain combines TRBV6-1 with TRBJ2-1; TRBD1 matches 8 bases. Losses at the gene ends were 8 bases for V and 8 bases for J; bases not matched to a gene: 11. The CDR3 spans 14 residues. The germline V gene has CDR1 MNHNS and CDR2 SASEGT. The CDR3 loop reads CASGSGQATDEQFF. The DNA for the CDR3 is TGTGCCAGCGGGTCGGGACAGGCGACGGATGAGCAGTTCTTC.

This clonotype was seen only a few times. The chain uses TRBV15 and TRBJ2-5; TRBD1 aligns across 10 bases. The trim removed 5 bases at V and 2 bases at J, leaving 5 bases unmatched. Germline CDR1 is LNHNV and CDR2 is YYDKDF (reference sequence). The CDR3 length is 15 residues. The CDR3 here is CATSRPGQGQETQYF. CDR3 DNA sequence: TGTGCCACCAGCCGCCCGGGACAGGGGCAAGAGACCCAGTACTTC.

This clonotype has a handful of counts. V usage is TRBV14 and J usage is TRBJ2-1, with 7 bases lining up with TRBD2. The V gene end was trimmed by 7 bases and the J gene end by 5 bases; junction bases not matched to a gene: 8. CDR3 length equals 14 residues. Germline V gene lookup returns CDR1 SGHDN and CDR2 FVKESK. For the CDR3, the DNA is TGTGCCAGCAACCGACTAGCTCAAAACAATGAGCAGTTCTTC. Translation gives CASNRLAQNNEQFF.

This clonotype was observed many times. The chain has TRBV12-3 or TRBV12-4 and TRBJ2-1, with TRBD2 identical over 13 bases. J was trimmed by 1 base and V by 5 bases; bases with no gene match: 8. The CDR3 has 18 residues. For the CDR3, the DNA is TGTGCCAGCAGTCTGATGGGACTAGCGGGGACATCCTACAATGAGCAGTTCTTC. Translation gives CASSLMGLAGTSYNEQFF.

This clonotype showed up just a few times. The J gene is TRBJ2-1, the V gene TRBV9; 9 nucleotides line up with TRBD2. The ends lost 3 bases at V and 5 bases at J; junction bases unmatched: 15. In germline, CDR1 is SGDLS, CDR2 YYNGEE. This CDR3 has 18 residues. This CDR3 reads CASSGVGLAQVGNNEQFF. Written as DNA, the CDR3 is TGTGCCAGCAGCGGAGTCGGACTAGCGCAGGTCGGGAACAATGAGCAGTTCTTC.

Regarding this clonotype: A junction boundary mismatches the germline segment, possibly from a read error. The chain couples TRBV25-1 to TRBJ2-7, with D perhaps being TRBD1 or TRBD2 (5 bases each). Germline lookup yields CDR1 MGHDK and CDR2 SYGVNS. The CDR3 contains 15 residues. For the CDR3, the DNA is TGTGCCAGCAGTGAAGAGGCGAGGGGCGGCTACGGGCAGTACTTC. It encodes CASSEEARGGYGQYF.

The chain uses TRBV5-1 and TRBJ2-7; TRBD1 matches at 7 bases. CDR3 length: 14 amino acids. V gave up 1 base and J gave up 2 bases; unmatched junction bases: 3. Germline CDR1 and CDR2: SGHRS and YFSETQ. The CDR3 coding sequence is TGCGCCAGCAGCTTGACGGGACAGACCTACGAGCAGTACTTC. It encodes CASSLTGQTYEQYF.

This clonotype was seen ten or more times. This rearrangement joins TRBV29-1 to TRBJ2-7; D unresolved. The CDR3 has 13 residues. Looked up from germline, CDR1 is SQVTM and CDR2 is ANQGSEA. V was trimmed by 3 bases and J by 2 bases, leaving 11 bases between them. As DNA, the CDR3 is TGCAGCGTTGATTCTTCGGAGACCTACGAGCAGTACTTC. This translates into CSVDSSETYEQYF.

The table lists this clonotype with a few counts. The J gene is TRBJ2-3, the V gene TRBV12-3 or TRBV12-4; no definite D call. V lost 4 bases and J 4 bases, leaving 12 bases between the germline ends. The CDR3 is made up of 14 amino acids. CDR3 amino acids: CASSSSAIADTQYF. CDR3 bases: TGTGCCAGCAGTTCGTCTGCGATCGCAGATACGCAGTATTTT.

There are a few counts of this clonotype. The J gene is TRBJ1-6, the V gene TRBV7-6, with 9 positions matching TRBD1. Germline V gene data show CDR1 as SGHVS and CDR2 as FNYEAQ. With 6 bases clipped from V and 14 bases from J, the junction kept 11 bases outside the gene matches. This CDR3 region has 14 residues. The DNA for the CDR3 is TGTGCCAGCAGACGTCCCGGGACAGGGTTCTCCCTCCACTTT. Encoded protein: CASRRPGTGFSLHF.

The rearrangement uses TRBV7-9 and TRBJ2-7; D is uncertain. The CDR3 totals 17 residues. CDR1 SEHNR and CDR2 FQNEAQ come from the germline V gene (reference sequence). V was trimmed by 5 bases and J by 6 bases, leaving 26 bases between them. The CDR3 region has the DNA TGTGCCAGCAGCCTTAATACAGTTACCCTCGGGTTAGGCGAGCAGTACTTC. It yields the protein CASSLNTVTLGLGEQYF.

The chain carries TRBV24-1 and TRBJ2-1, with 10 nucleotides matching TRBD2. Per the germline V gene, CDR1 is KGHDR and CDR2 is SFDVKD. The CDR3 consists of 19 residues. J lost 3 bases, V lost 3 bases, and 13 bases had no gene match. The CDR3 is CATSDTLGSSGGRYNEQFF. CDR3 DNA: TGTGCCACCAGTGATACCCTTGGGTCTAGCGGGGGTCGCTACAATGAGCAGTTCTTC.

Only a few counts were recorded for this clonotype. The chain carries TRBV4-2 and TRBJ2-7, with D hard to call. Trimming removed 0 bases from V and 0 bases from J, with 9 bases in between. Germline CDR1 is LGHNA and CDR2 is YNFKEQ. The CDR3 contains 15 residues. In DNA, the CDR3 is TGTGCCAGCAGCCAAGACTCGGGCCGCTCCTACGAGCAGTACTTC. This codes for CASSQDSGRSYEQYF.

The rearrangement links TRBV20-1 to TRBJ1-1; 12 bases agree with TRBD1. CDR1 and CDR2 from the germline V gene are DFQATT and SNEGSKA (reference sequence). The V and J ends lost 6 bases and 4 bases, in that order; junction bases with no gene match: 18. The CDR3 spans 18 residues. This CDR3 is CSAAGQGASEAYGTEAFF. CDR3 coding DNA: TGCAGTGCGGCGGGACAGGGGGCTTCGGAGGCGTACGGCACTGAAGCTTTCTTT.

This clonotype was found a few times. The rearrangement uses TRBV7-9 and TRBJ2-3; D is unresolved. The CDR3 has 14 amino acids. Trimming pared 1 base from V and 9 bases from J, leaving 14 bases between. Germline assignment: CDR1 SEHNR and CDR2 FQNEAQ (reference sequence). CDR3 in amino acids: CASSLGSSDRTQYF. CDR3 nucleotides: TGTGCCAGCAGCTTAGGGTCCTCGGACCGAACGCAGTATTTT.

V and J are TRBV7-8 and TRBJ2-1, with D possibly matching TRBD2 (7 bases). CDR3 length: 13 residues. V lost 3 bases to trimming and J lost 10 bases, with 13 bases between them. CDR1 is SGHVS, CDR2 FQNEAQ, per germline. This chain's CDR3 is CASSFAGASEQFF. CDR3 DNA: TGTGCCAGCAGCTTCGCGGGGGCGAGCGAGCAGTTCTTC. The whole variable domain, filled in from reference TRBV7-8 and TRBJ2-1, reads GAGVSQSPRYKVAKRGQDVALRCDPISGHVSLFWYQQALGQGPEFLTYFQNEAQLDKSGLPSDRFFAERPEGSVSTLKIQRTQQEDSAVYLCASSFAGASEQFFGPGTRLTVL.

This clonotype was counted a few times. The chain joins TRBV29-1 to TRBJ2-3; 7 bases are shared with TRBD1. The V and J ends lost 4 bases and 6 bases, in that order; junction bases with no gene match: 7. The germline V gene has CDR1 SQVTM and CDR2 ANQGSEA. The CDR3 has 13 amino acids. The CDR3 here is CSVARTGKDTQYF. CDR3 sequence (DNA): TGCAGCGTTGCCCGGACAGGCAAGGATACGCAGTATTTT.

This clonotype has just a few counts. The rearrangement uses TRBV11-2 and TRBJ2-2; 7 nucleotides agree with TRBD1. V was pared by 3 bases and J by 6 bases, with 7 bases of the junction left unmatched. CDR3 length equals 15 residues. Germline V CDR1 and CDR2: SGHAT, FQNNGV. CDR3 sequence reads: CASSLAGGLSGELFF. The CDR3 DNA is TGTGCCAGCAGCTTGGCAGGGGGATTATCCGGGGAGCTGTTTTTT.

The chain links TRBV2 to TRBJ1-5; D is uncertain. CDR3 size: 13 residues. The germline gives CDR1 SNHLY, CDR2 FYNNEI. The V and J ends lost 4 bases and 5 bases respectively, with 9 bases between them. The CDR3 spells CASSGIRDQPQHF. CDR3 in DNA: TGTGCCAGCAGTGGGATAAGGGATCAGCCCCAGCATTTT.

Notes on this clonotype: At one boundary the junction diverges from the germline segment, which might be a read error. The rearrangement links TRBV5-1 to TRBJ2-3; D is perhaps TRBD1 or TRBD2 (6 bases each). The germline V gene encodes CDR1 SGHRS and CDR2 YFSETQ. The CDR3 runs 15 residues. CDR3 sequence (DNA): TGCGCCAGCAGCTTGTCGAGGGGGGACACAGATACGCATTATTTT. Its protein product is CASSLSRGDTDTHYF.

CDR3 residues: CASSADSATEAFF. CDR3 DNA: TGCGCCAGCAGTGCGGACAGCGCCACTGAAGCTTTCTTT. The V gene is TRBV10-1, the J gene TRBJ1-1, with D possibly TRBD1 on 6 matching bases. The CDR3 extends over 13 amino acids. Germline assignment: CDR1 WNHNN and CDR2 SYGVQD (reference sequence). V gave up 4 bases and J gave up 4 bases, with 10 bases separating them.

The gene calls are TRBV10-2 and TRBJ2-3; no clear D gene. CDR1 and CDR2 (germline): WSHSY, SAAADI. With 6 bases removed from V and 4 bases from J, the gap between germline ends came to 14 bases. CDR3 length equals 14 residues. CDR3 loop: CASREIMPPDTQYF. CDR3 nucleotide sequence: TGCGCCAGCAGGGAGATCATGCCTCCAGATACGCAGTATTTT.

The J gene is TRBJ2-7, the V gene TRBV7-9; a possible D gene is TRBD2 (6 bases). Trimming shortened V by 1 base and J by 3 bases, and 10 bases separated the two germline ends. Germline-derived CDR1 and CDR2 are SEHNR and FQNEAQ (reference sequence). This CDR3 contains 14 residues. The CDR3 sequence is CASSLDAGFYEQYF. In DNA form, the CDR3 reads TGTGCCAGCAGCTTAGATGCGGGATTCTACGAGCAGTACTTC.

The table lists this clonotype with a few counts. V and J are TRBV27 and TRBJ2-3, with D perhaps matching TRBD2 (6 bases). The germline gives CDR1 MNHEY, CDR2 SMNVEV (reference sequence). Trimming cost V 1 base and J 4 bases, with 6 bases left between them. CDR3 length equals 13 residues. CDR3 protein: CASSLWGADTQYF. The CDR3 nucleotides are TGTGCCAGCAGTTTATGGGGGGCAGATACGCAGTATTTT.

The sample holds one count of this clonotype. The conserved final phenylalanine or tryptophan is absent from the CDR3, which likely points to a read error. It is unclear where the CDR3 begins or ends on the DNA, so no DNA is shown, and the CDR3 is as TCRdb lists it. The chain uses TRBV7-3 and TRBJ2-1; TRBD2 is the table's D call, not checked against the DNA. The CDR3 is 12 amino acids long, termini counted. CDR1 is SGHTA, CDR2 FQGTGA, per germline. CDR3 region: CASSPIHSGSSV.

The V and J genes are TRBV29-1 and TRBJ1-6; 7 bases map to TRBD1. This CDR3 is built from 13 residues. Germline-derived CDR1 and CDR2 are SQVTM and ANQGSEA. V shed 6 bases, J shed 10 bases, and the junction held 9 bases outside the gene matches. CDR3 DNA sequence: TGCAGCGTCGCTGACAGGGCTGAGTCACCCCTCCACTTT. It translates to CSVADRAESPLHF. Combining the CDR3 with reference TRBV29-1 and TRBJ1-6 gives the whole variable domain SAVISQKPSRDICQRGTSLTIQCQVDSQVTMMFWYRQQPGQSLTLIATANQGSEATYESGFVIDKFPISRPNLTFSTLTVSNMSPEDSSIYLCSVADRAESPLHFGNGTRLTVT.

This clonotype was counted at least ten times. V is TRBV10-3 and J is TRBJ2-7; D possibly corresponds to TRBD1 (6 bases). This CDR3 comprises 17 residues. Trimming removed 2 bases at V and 3 bases at J, with 20 bases between. Germline V gives CDR1 ENHRY, CDR2 SYGVKD. The CDR3 reads CAISEGGQGPRGYEQYF. The CDR3 coding sequence is TGTGCCATCAGTGAGGGTGGTCAGGGGCCCCGAGGCTACGAGCAGTACTTC.